This TCR beta chain comes out of a study of cytomegalovirus exposure and HLA in healthy donors. Study-wide background: From donors who were HLA-typed, an early data release held 80 million to 85 million unique TCRs.

Germline values: CDR1 LNHNV, CDR2 YYDKDF (reference sequence). J lost 6 bases, V lost 3 bases, and 9 bases had no gene match. CDR3 length: 15 amino acids. Primers included in the PCR were 60 Vbeta and 13 Jbeta primers. Clones were sequenced by immunoSEQ multiplex PCR, and TCRdb holds only the in-frame ones, with some missing. The sample contains about 190,000 clones, roughly 81% of which appear only once. The rearrangement uses TRBV15 and TRBJ2-7; 9 bases fit TRBD1. This TCR was recovered from a woman in her twenties or thirties in good health and CMV-seropositive. Sequencing was performed on PBMCs. The CDR3 reads CATSRNRGPLVEQYF. CDR3 DNA: TGTGCCACCAGCAGGAACAGGGGGCCATTAGTCGAGCAGTACTTC.